This T cell receptor beta chain was sequenced for a study of blood T cell repertoires in COVID-19. At the level of the study: The origin of the acute and convalescent COVID-19 samples was the United States, Italy and Spain.

A few counts support this clone. Profiling relied on immunoSEQ multiplex PCR, and the TCRdb table lists in-frame clones only, not all of them. The sample has about 280,000 clones, 85% seen once; the top ten hold 2% to 3%. CDR1 GTSNPN and CDR2 SVGIG come from the germline V gene (reference sequence). The CDR3 has 14 residues. V lost 3 bases, J lost 4 bases, and 5 bases stayed unmatched. This TCR came from a woman aged 45-60 years who had recovered from COVID-19. V usage is TRBV30 and J usage is TRBJ2-7; 11 bases align to TRBD1. Sequencing input: PBMCs or T cells enriched from blood (not recorded which). This chain's CDR3 is CAWRWTGGGYEQYF. The CDR3 DNA follows: TGTGCCTGGAGATGGACAGGGGGCGGGTACGAGCAGTACTTC.